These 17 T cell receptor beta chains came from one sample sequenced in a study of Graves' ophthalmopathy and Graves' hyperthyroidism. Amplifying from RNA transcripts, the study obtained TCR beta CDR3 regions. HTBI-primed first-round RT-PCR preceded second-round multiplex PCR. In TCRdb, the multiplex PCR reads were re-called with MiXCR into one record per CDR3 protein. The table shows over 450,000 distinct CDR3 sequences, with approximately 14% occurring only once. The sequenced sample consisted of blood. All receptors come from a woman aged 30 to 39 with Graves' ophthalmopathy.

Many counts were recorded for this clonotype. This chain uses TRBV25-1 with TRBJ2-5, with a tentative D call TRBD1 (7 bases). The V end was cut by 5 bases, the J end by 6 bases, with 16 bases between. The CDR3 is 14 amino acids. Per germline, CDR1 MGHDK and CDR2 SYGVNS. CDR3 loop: CASSPQGGLQTQYF. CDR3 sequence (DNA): TGTGCCAGCAGTCCTCAGGGGGGTCTACAGACCCAGTACTTC.

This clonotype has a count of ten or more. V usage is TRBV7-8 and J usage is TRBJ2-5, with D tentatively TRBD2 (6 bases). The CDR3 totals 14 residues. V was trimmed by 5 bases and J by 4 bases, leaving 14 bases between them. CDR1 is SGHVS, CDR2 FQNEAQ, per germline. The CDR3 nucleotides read TGTGCCAGCAGCATCTCACGGAGGGGAGAGACCCAGTACTTC. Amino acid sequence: CASSISRRGETQYF.

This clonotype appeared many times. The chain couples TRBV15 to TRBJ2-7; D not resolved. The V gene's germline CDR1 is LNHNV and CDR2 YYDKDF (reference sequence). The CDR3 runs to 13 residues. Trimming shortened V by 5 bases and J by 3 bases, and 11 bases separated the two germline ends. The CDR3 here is CATSEGSYYEQYF. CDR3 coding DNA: TGTGCCACCAGCGAAGGGTCATACTACGAGCAGTACTTC.

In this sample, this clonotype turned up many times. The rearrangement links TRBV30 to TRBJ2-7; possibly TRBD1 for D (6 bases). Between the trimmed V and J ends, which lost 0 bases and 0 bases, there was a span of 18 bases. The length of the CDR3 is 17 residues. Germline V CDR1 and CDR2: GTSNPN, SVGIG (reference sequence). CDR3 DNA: TGTGCCTGGAGTGTACTTGGGGGCGACGACTCCTCCTACGAGCAGTACTTC. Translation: CAWSVLGGDDSSYEQYF.

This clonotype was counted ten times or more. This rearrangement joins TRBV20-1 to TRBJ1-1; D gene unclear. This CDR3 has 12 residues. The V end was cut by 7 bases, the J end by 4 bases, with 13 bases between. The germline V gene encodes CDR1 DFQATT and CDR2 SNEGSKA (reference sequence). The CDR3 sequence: CSGAGPSTEAFF. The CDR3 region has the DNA TGCAGTGGAGCAGGTCCGAGCACTGAAGCTTTCTTT.

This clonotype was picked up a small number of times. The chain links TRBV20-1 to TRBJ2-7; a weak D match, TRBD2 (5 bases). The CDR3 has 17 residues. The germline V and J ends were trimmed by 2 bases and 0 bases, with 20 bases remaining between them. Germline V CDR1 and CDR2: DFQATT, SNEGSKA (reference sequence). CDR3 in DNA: TGCAGTGCTAGAACCTCTCTCTCGAGCGGAGACTCCTACGAGCAGTACTTC. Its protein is CSARTSLSSGDSYEQYF.

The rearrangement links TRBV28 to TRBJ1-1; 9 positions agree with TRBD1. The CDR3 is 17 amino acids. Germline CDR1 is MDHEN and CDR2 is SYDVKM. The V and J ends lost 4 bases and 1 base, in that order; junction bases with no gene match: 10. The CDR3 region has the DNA TGTGCCAGCAGTTCGGACAGGGACAGGGAGGGGAACACTGAAGCTTTCTTT. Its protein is CASSSDRDREGNTEAFF.

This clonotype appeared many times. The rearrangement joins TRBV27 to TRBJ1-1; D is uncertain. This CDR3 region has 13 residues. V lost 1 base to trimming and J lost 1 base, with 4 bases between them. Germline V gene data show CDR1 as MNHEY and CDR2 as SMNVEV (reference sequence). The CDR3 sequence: CASSLWRNTEAFF. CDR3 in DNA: TGTGCCAGCAGTTTATGGCGGAACACTGAAGCTTTCTTT.

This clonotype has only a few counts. The CDR3 here is CSATPGSQVDIQYF. CDR3 DNA sequence: TGCAGTGCTACGCCCGGGTCCCAAGTCGACATTCAGTACTTC. The chain is built from TRBV20-1 and TRBJ2-4, with unresolved D. This CDR3 is 14 amino acids long. Germline V CDR1 and CDR2: DFQATT, SNEGSKA (reference sequence). The V and J ends lost 4 bases and 8 bases respectively, with 18 bases between them.

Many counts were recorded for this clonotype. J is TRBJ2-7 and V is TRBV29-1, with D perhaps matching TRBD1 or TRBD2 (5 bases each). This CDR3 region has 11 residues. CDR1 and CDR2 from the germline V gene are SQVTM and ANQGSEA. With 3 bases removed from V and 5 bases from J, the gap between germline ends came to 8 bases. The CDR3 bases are TGCAGCGTTGACGGGACGGACGAGCAGTACTTC. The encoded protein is CSVDGTDEQYF.

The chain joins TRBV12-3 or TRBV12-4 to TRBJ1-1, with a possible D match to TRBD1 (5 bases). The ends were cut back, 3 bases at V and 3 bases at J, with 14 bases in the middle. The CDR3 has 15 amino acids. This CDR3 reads CASSFRDHVDTEAFF. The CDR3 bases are TGTGCCAGCAGTTTCCGGGACCATGTCGACACTGAAGCTTTCTTT.

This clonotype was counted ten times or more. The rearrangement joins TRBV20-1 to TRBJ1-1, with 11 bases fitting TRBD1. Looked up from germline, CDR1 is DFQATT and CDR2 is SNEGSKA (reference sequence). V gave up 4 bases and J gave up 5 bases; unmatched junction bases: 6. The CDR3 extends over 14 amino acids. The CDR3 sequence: CSAMSGTGGTEAFF. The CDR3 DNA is TGCAGTGCTATGTCCGGGACAGGGGGGACTGAAGCTTTCTTT.

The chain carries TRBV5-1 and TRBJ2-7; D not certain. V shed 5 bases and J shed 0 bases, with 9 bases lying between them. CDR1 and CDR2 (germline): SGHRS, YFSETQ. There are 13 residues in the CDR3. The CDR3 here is CASRMSSSYEQYF. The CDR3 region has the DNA TGCGCCAGCAGAATGAGCAGCTCCTACGAGCAGTACTTC.

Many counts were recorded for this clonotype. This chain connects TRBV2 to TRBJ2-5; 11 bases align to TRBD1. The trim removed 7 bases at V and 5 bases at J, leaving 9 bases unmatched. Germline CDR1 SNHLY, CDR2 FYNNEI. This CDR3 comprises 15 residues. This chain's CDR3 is CASTGTGGYWETQYF. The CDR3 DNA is TGTGCCAGCACCGGGACAGGGGGTTATTGGGAGACCCAGTACTTC.

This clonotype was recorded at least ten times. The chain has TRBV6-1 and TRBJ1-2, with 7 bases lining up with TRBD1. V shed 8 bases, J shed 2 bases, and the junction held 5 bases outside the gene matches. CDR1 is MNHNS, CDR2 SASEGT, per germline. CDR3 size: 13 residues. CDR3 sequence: CASEQGQNYGYTF. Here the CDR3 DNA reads TGTGCCAGCGAGCAGGGACAGAACTATGGCTACACCTTC.

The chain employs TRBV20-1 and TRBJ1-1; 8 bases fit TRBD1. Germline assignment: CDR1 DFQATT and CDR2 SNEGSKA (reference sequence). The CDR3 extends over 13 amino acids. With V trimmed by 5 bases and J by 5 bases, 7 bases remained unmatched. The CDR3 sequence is CSAGQGVSTEAFF. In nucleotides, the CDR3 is TGCAGTGCTGGACAGGGTGTTTCAACTGAAGCTTTCTTT.

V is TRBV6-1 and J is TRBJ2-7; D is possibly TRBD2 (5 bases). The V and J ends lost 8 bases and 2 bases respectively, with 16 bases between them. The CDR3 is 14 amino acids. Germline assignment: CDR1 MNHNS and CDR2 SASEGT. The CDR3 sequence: CASRGLPSPYEQYF. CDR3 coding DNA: TGTGCCAGCCGAGGGCTACCCTCGCCCTACGAGCAGTACTTC.